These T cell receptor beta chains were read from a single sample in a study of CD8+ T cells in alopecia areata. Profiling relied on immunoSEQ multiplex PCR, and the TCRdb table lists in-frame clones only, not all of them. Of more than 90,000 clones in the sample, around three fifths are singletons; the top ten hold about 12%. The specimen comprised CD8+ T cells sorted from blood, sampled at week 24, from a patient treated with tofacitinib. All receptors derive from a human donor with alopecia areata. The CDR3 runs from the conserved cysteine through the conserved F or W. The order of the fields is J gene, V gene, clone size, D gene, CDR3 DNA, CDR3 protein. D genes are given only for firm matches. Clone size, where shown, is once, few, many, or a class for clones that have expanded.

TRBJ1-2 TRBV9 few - TGTGCCAGCAGCGCAGTCCCTCACAATGGCTACACCTTC CASSAVPHNGYTF
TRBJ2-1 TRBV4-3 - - TGCGCCAGCAGCCAAGATAAGGACCTCTCCTACAATGAGCAGTTCTTC CASSQDKDLSYNEQFF
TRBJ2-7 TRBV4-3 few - TGCGCCAGCAGCCACGGCCTGGTCGGGGGAGAGCAGTACTTC CASSHGLVGGEQYF
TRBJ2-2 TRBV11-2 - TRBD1 TGTGCCAACCCTACAGGGGCCGGGGAGCTGTTTTTT CANPTGAGELFF
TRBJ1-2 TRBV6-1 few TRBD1 TGTGCCAGCAGAAAGGGGGCCTATGGCTACACCTTC CASRKGAYGYTF
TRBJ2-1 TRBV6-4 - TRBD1 TGTGCCAGCAGTGGTGACAGGGAAAGCGATGAGCAGTTCTTC CASSGDRESDEQFF
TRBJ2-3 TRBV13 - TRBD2 TGTGCCAGCTCCGCCGACGGAGAGCGGGGTAGCACAGATACGCAGTATTTT CASSADGERGSTDTQYF
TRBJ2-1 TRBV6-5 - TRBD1 TGTGCCAGCAGTTACTCGGGTACAGGGGCGGGTGAGCAGTTCTTC CASSYSGTGAGEQFF
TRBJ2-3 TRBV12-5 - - TGTGCTAGTGGTTTGGCCGGGGTTGGGACAGATACGCAGTATTTT CASGLAGVGTDTQYF
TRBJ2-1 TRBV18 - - TGTGCCAGCTCACCATTGTACGCTGACTCCTACAATGAGCAGTTCTTC CASSPLYADSYNEQFF
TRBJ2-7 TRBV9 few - TGTGCCAGCAGCGTAGCTTTGGGTCACGAGCAGTACTTC CASSVALGHEQYF